Given below is one TCR beta chain in context. What it recognizes is unknown. This sample is part of a study of blood T cells in healthy people across ages. The study, taken as a whole, reports: Naive CD4+ cells and diversity were both higher in long-lived donors than in aged donors.

Using a J-beta primer mix together with a sample-barcoded 5' primer, a second PCR was run for roughly 7 to 12 cycles. Unique molecular identifiers of 12 random nucleotides labeled each cDNA. A single record per CDR3 protein comes from TCRdb applying MiXCR to the 5' RACE reads. There are about 1.4 million distinct CDR3 sequences in the sample; approximately 63% occur only once, and roughly 7% lies in the top ten. The V gene end was trimmed by 3 bases and the J gene end by 0 bases; junction bases not matched to a gene: 4. Per germline, CDR1 DFQATT and CDR2 SNEGSKA (reference sequence). This CDR3 is built from 15 residues. Healthy individuals of Caucasian origin from Russia, aged about 6 to 100, served as donors.

Material for sequencing was blood. The receptor comes from a man younger than 35 in good health. The V call is TRBV20-1, the J call TRBJ2-1; 8 nucleotides align to TRBD2. In nucleotides, the CDR3 is TGCAGTGCTAGTACGGGGGGGTACTCCTACAATGAGCAGTTCTTC. It is translated as CSASTGGYSYNEQFF.